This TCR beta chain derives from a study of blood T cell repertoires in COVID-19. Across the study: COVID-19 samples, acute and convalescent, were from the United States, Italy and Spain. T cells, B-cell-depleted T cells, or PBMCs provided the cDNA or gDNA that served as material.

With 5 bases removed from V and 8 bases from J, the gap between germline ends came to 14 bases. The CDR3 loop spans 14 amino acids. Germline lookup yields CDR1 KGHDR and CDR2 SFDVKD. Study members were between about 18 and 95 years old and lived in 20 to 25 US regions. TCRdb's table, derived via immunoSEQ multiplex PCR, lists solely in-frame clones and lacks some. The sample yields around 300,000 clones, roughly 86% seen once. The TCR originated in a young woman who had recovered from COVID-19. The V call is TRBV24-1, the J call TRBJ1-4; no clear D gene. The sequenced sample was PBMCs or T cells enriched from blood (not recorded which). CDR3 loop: CATSVRSLGEKLFF. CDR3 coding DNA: TGTGCCACCAGTGTAAGGAGCCTTGGAGAAAAACTGTTTTTT.